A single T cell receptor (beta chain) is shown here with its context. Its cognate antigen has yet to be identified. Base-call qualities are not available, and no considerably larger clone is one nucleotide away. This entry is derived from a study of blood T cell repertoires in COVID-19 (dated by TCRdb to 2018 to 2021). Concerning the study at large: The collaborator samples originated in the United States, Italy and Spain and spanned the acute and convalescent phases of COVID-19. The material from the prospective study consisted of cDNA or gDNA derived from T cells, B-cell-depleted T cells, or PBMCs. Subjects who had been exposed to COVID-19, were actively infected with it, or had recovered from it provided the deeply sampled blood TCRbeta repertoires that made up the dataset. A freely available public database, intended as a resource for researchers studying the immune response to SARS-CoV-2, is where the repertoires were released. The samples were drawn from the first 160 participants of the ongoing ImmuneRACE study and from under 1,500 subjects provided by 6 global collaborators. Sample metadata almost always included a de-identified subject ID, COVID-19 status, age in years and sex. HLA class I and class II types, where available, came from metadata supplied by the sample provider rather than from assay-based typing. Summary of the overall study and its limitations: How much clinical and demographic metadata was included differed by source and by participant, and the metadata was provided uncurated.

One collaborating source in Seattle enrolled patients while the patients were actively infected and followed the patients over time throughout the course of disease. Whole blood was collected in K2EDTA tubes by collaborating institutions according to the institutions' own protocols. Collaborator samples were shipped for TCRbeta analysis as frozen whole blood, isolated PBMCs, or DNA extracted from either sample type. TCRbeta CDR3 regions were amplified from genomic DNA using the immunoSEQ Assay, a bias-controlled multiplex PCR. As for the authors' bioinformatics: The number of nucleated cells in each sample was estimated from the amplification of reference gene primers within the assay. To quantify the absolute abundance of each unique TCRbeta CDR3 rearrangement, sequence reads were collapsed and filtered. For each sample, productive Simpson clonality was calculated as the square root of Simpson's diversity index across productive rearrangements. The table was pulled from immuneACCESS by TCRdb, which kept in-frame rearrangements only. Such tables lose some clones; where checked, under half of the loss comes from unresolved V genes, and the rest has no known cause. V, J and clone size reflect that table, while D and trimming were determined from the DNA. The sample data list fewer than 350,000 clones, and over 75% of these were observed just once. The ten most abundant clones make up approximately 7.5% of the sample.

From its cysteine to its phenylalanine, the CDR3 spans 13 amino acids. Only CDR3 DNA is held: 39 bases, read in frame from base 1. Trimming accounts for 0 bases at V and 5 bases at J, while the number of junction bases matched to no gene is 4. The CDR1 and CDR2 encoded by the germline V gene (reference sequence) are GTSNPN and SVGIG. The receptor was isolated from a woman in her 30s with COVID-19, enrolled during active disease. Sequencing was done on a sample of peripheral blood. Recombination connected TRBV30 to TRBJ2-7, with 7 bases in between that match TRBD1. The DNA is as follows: TGTGCCTGGAGTGTAGGGGGCGCCCACGAGCAGTACTTC. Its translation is CAWSVGGAHEQYF.